This T cell receptor (beta chain) was sequenced for a study of T cells in Graves' hyperthyroidism and ophthalmopathy. With 6 bases removed from V and 3 bases from J, the gap between germline ends came to 18 bases. CDR3 size: 15 residues. Amplified TCR beta CDR3 regions came from RNA transcripts. Initially, a first-round RT-PCR of the TCR CDR3 employed the HTBI primer set. TCRdb ran MiXCR on the multiplex PCR reads and lists one entry per CDR3 protein. Of more than 500,000 distinct CDR3 sequences detected, 15% to 20% appear once; the ten largest clones hold 25% to 30%. Only a few counts were recorded for this clonotype.

Sequenced material: blood. This sequence was found in a woman aged 25-40 years with Graves' ophthalmopathy. This chain links TRBV12-3 or TRBV12-4 with TRBJ2-7, with D possibly being TRBD2 (7 bases). CDR3 DNA sequence: TGTGCCAGCAGCCCCCCGGGGGCGGGAGACTACGAGCAGTACTTC. It specifies CASSPPGAGDYEQYF.